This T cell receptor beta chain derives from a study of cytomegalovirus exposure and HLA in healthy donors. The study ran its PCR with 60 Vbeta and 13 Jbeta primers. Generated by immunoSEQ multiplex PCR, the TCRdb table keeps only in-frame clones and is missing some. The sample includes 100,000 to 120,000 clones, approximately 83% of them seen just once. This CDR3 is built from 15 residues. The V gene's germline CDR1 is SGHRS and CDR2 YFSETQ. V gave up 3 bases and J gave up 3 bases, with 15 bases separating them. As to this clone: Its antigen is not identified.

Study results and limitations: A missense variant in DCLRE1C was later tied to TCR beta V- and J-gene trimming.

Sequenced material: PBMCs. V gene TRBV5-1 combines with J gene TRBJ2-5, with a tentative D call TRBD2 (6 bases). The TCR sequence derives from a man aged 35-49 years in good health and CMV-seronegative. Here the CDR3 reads CASSSTGTAKETQYF. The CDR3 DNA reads TGCGCCAGCAGCTCGACCGGGACTGCCAAAGAGACCCAGTACTTC.